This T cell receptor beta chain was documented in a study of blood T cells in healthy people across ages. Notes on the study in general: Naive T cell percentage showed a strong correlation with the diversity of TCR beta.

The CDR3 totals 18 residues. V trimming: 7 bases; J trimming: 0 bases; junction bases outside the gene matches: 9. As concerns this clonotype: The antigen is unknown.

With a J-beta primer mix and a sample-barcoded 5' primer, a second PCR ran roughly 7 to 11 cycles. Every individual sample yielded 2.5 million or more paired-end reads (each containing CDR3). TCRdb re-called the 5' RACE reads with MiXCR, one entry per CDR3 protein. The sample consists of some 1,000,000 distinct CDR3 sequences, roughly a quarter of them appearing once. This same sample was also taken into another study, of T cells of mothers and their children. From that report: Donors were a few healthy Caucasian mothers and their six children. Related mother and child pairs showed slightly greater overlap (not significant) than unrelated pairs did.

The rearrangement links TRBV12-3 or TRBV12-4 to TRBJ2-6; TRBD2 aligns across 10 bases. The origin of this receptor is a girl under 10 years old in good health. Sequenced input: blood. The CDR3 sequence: CASIPSGGVSSGANVLTF. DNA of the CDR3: TGTGCCAGCATCCCGAGCGGGGGGGTCAGCTCTGGGGCCAACGTCCTGACTTTC.